The entry below describes one T cell receptor (beta chain). Produced via immunoSEQ multiplex PCR; TCRdb's table is partial and in-frame only. The sample has about 190,000 clones; about 85% are singletons. The sample belongs to a study of blood T cell repertoires in COVID-19. The wider study: COVID-19 samples collected from the United States, Italy and Spain covered acute and convalescent phases.

The V and J ends lost 5 bases and 5 bases, in that order; junction bases with no gene match: 7. CDR1 PRHDT and CDR2 FYEKMQ come from the germline V gene (reference sequence). The CDR3 runs 15 residues. This sequence joins TRBV13 and TRBJ2-3; 10 bases are a match to TRBD1. The sample comprised peripheral blood. The origin of this receptor is a human donor in a cohort sampled during active COVID-19. The CDR3 here is CASSAGTGARDTQYF. Written as DNA, the CDR3 is TGTGCCAGCAGCGCCGGGACAGGGGCTCGAGATACGCAGTATTTT.